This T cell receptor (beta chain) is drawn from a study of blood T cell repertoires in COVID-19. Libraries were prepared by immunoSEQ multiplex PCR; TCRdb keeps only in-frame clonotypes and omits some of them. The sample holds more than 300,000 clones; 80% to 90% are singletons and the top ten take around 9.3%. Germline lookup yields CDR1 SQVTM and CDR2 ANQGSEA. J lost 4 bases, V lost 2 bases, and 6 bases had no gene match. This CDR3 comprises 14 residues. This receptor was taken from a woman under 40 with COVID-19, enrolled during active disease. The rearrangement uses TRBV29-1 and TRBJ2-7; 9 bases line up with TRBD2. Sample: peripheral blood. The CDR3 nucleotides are TGCAGCGTTGAAACCCCCGCGGGAGGGTACGAGCAGTACTTC. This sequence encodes CSVETPAGGYEQYF.